The clone carrying this TCR beta chain has only a few counts. Researchers ran the PCR with 60 Vbeta and 13 Jbeta primers. Sequencing used immunoSEQ multiplex PCR; TCRdb keeps in-frame clones, though not all of them. The table has some 190,000 clones, around three quarters seen once. The data originate from a study of cytomegalovirus exposure and HLA in healthy donors. CDR1 MGHRA and CDR2 YSYEKL come from the germline V gene. V gave up 0 bases and J gave up 5 bases; unmatched junction bases: 9. The CDR3 loop spans 17 amino acids. Material for sequencing was PBMCs. The TCR sequence derives from a woman aged 25-40 years in good health and CMV-seronegative. V and J are TRBV4-1 and TRBJ2-3; 9 bases are a match to TRBD2. CDR3 in DNA: TGCGCCAGCAGCCAAGATGGGGGCGGGGGGGCGGTAGATACGCAGTATTTT. Its translation is CASSQDGGGGAVDTQYF.